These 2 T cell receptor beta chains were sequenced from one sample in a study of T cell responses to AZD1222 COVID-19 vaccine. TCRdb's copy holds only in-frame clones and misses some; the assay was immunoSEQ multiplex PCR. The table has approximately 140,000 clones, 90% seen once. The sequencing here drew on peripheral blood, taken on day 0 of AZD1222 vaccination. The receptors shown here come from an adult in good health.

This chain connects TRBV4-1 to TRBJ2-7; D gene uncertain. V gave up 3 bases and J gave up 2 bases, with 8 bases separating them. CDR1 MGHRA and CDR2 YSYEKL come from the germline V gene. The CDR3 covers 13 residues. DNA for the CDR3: TGCGCCAGCAGCCAGGTAATGACCTACGAGCAGTACTTC. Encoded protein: CASSQVMTYEQYF.

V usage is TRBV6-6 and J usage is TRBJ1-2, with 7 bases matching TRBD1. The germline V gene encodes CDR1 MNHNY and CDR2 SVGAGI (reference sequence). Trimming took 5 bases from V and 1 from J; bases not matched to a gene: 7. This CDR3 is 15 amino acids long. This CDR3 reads CASSGGDSSNYGYTF. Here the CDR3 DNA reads TGTGCCAGCAGTGGAGGGGACAGTAGTAACTATGGCTACACCTTC.